This TCR beta chain derives from a study of cytomegalovirus exposure and HLA in healthy donors. Points on this clone: What it binds is not known.

PCR primers comprised 60 Vbeta and 13 Jbeta primers. In the authors' workflow: An analysis performed later counted 81 million or so unique TCR beta chains (approximately 10 million of them shared). Assay: immunoSEQ multiplex PCR; the TCRdb copy retains only in-frame clones and omits some. For V, J and clone size, that table is used; D and trimming come from the DNA. The sample lists around 210,000 clones; around 78% were seen once. Study results and caveats: Reportedly, fewer N-insertions than the 666-donor mean appeared in an Asian-associated ancestry cluster in a later analysis.

Trimming cost V 2 bases and J 8 bases, with 12 bases left between them. This CDR3 is built from 14 residues. Germline CDR1 is MDHEN and CDR2 is SYDVKM. The TCR comes from a boy between 10 and 17 years old in good health and CMV-seronegative. Sequencing input: PBMCs. The chain links TRBV28 to TRBJ1-4, with no clear D. The DNA for the CDR3 is TGTGCCAGCAGTTTAGGTAGGAGGTTGGAAAAACTGTTTTTT. It codes for CASSLGRRLEKLFF.